This TCR beta chain was profiled in a study of blood T cell repertoires in COVID-19. Across the study: Both acute and convalescent COVID-19 samples were obtained from the United States, Italy and Spain.

Participants were placed into cohorts based on the clinical history they reported. Donors in Cohort 3 who had recovered were those with two negative PCRs, healthcare professional clearance, or resolution of their symptoms. The sample holds one count of this clone. One end of the junction does not line up with germline, which may come from a read error. The germline V gene has CDR1 MNHNS and CDR2 SASEGT. The length of the CDR3 is 19 residues. The repertoire was sequenced with immunoSEQ multiplex PCR; TCRdb's copy has only in-frame clones and lacks some. The repertoire holds 400,000 to 450,000 clones, with less than 95% as singletons.

The receptor comes from a man younger than 30 who had recovered from COVID-19. The sample comprised PBMCs or T cells enriched from blood (not recorded which). The V gene is TRBV6-1, the J gene TRBJ1-4; 8 bases fit TRBD1. In nucleotides, the CDR3 is TGTGCCAGCAGAGAAGCCGGGACAGGAAAATCGAACCGTAATGAAAAACTGTTTTTT. The encoded protein is CASREAGTGKSNRNEKLFF.